This entry lists 12 T cell receptor beta chains sequenced from one sample in a study of blood T cell repertoires in COVID-19. Data came from immunoSEQ multiplex PCR; TCRdb stores just in-frame clones and leaves some out. The table records 250,000 to 400,000 clones, roughly 90% of them present only once. The sequenced sample consisted of PBMCs or T cells enriched from blood (not recorded which). The receptors stem from a man in his fifties or sixties who had recovered from COVID-19.

This sequence joins TRBV4-2 and TRBJ1-5, with 7 bases identical to TRBD1. The CDR3 is 17 residues long. V was pared by 2 bases and J by 6 bases, with 13 bases of the junction left unmatched. Germline CDR1 is LGHNA and CDR2 is YNFKEQ. CDR3 sequence (DNA): TGTGCCAGCAGCCAATCTACCCGAGGGGGCTTAGGTCAGCCCCAGCATTTT. Translation: CASSQSTRGGLGQPQHF.

This CDR3 is CASSLSGTGGVEKLFF. CDR3 coding DNA: TGCGCCAGCAGCCTATCCGGGACAGGGGGCGTTGAAAAACTGTTTTTT. V and J are TRBV5-1 and TRBJ1-4; 12 nucleotides line up with TRBD1. The V gene's germline CDR1 is SGHRS and CDR2 YFSETQ. There are 16 residues in the CDR3. The V and J ends lost 4 bases and 7 bases, in that order; junction bases with no gene match: 8.

This rearrangement joins TRBV3-1 (or the pseudogene TRBV3-2) to TRBJ1-1; possibly TRBD1 for D (5 bases). CDR3 size: 11 residues. V lost 8 bases, J lost 1 base, and 5 bases lay in between. In germline, CDR1 is LGHDT, CDR2 YNNKEL (reference sequence). The CDR3 reads CASQGNTEAFF. The CDR3 coding sequence is TGTGCCAGCCAGGGGAACACTGAAGCTTTCTTT.

The chain carries TRBV4-3 and TRBJ1-3; a weak D match, TRBD1 (5 bases). Germline lookup yields CDR1 LGHNA and CDR2 YSLEER. V was cut by 5 bases and J by 2 bases, with 10 bases left in between. The CDR3 is 14 amino acids. CDR3 loop: CASSTDTTGNTIYF. CDR3 nucleotide sequence: TGCGCCAGCAGCACGGACACCACTGGAAACACCATATATTTT.

The chain uses TRBV5-1 and TRBJ1-3, with a possible D match to TRBD1 (6 bases). The V end lost 0 bases, the J end lost 1 base, and 17 bases lay between the germline ends. The CDR3 is made up of 18 amino acids. Germline assignment: CDR1 SGHRS and CDR2 YFSETQ. The CDR3 sequence: CASSLVGGALQSGNTIYF. CDR3 coding DNA: TGCGCCAGCAGCTTGGTTGGGGGGGCGCTTCAGTCTGGAAACACCATATATTTT.

The chain employs TRBV19 and TRBJ1-3; D remains unclear. The V and J ends lost 9 bases and 0 bases respectively, with 9 bases between them. The CDR3 spans 13 residues. CDR1 LNHDA and CDR2 SQIVND come from the germline V gene (reference sequence). CDR3 loop: CASQADSGNTIYF. In DNA, the CDR3 is TGTGCCAGCCAGGCCGACTCTGGAAACACCATATATTTT.

The chain has TRBV5-1 and TRBJ2-7; TRBD2 aligns across 11 bases. CDR3 length equals 14 residues. J lost 3 bases, V lost 3 bases, and 2 bases had no gene match. CDR1 and CDR2 (germline): SGHRS, YFSETQ. CDR3 residues: CASSSGTSGYEQYF. CDR3 sequence (DNA): TGCGCCAGCAGCTCCGGGACTAGCGGCTACGAGCAGTACTTC.

The genes are TRBV6-1 and TRBJ1-5; D unclear. The CDR3 has 15 amino acids. Per the germline V gene, CDR1 is MNHNS and CDR2 is SASEGT. Trimming took off 3 bases at V and 4 bases at J, with 13 bases between the two ends. The CDR3 DNA reads as TGTGCCAGCAGTGATGGCAGTACCCTTAATCAGCCCCAGCATTTT. Translation gives CASSDGSTLNQPQHF.

The chain uses TRBV28 and TRBJ1-1, with unresolved D. V was clipped by 6 bases and J by 4 bases, with 12 bases between them. CDR1 MDHEN and CDR2 SYDVKM come from the germline V gene. The length of the CDR3 is 13 residues. The DNA for the CDR3 is TGTGCCAGCAGATATGAGCGTTTCACTGAAGCTTTCTTT. It translates to CASRYERFTEAFF.

V and J are TRBV28 and TRBJ1-2; the D is unclear. Germline lookup yields CDR1 MDHEN and CDR2 SYDVKM. The length of the CDR3 is 12 residues. The ends were cut back, 5 bases at V and 8 bases at J, with 12 bases in the middle. In DNA form, the CDR3 reads TGTGCCAGCAGTGACCTTCGGGTCGGCTACACCTTC. This translates into CASSDLRVGYTF.

This clone was recorded once. This chain connects TRBV5-4 to TRBJ1-2; 8 bases map to TRBD1. Germline V lookup: CDR1 SGHNT, CDR2 YYREEE (reference sequence). The CDR3 consists of 17 residues. V trimming: 0 bases; J trimming: 5 bases; junction bases outside the gene matches: 12. CDR3 amino acids: CASSLGIGQGELYGYTF. For the CDR3, the DNA is TGTGCCAGCAGCTTGGGGATAGGACAGGGCGAACTATATGGCTACACCTTC.

This chain joins TRBV29-1 and TRBJ2-5, with D possibly matching TRBD1 (6 bases). V lost 7 bases and J lost 5, with 32 bases in between. The germline gives CDR1 SQVTM, CDR2 ANQGSEA. The CDR3 sequence is 18 residues long. Here the CDR3 DNA reads TGCAGCGAGAGAATTGGGTTGACCGCCAGGGGATTTGGGGAGACCCAGTACTTC. Translated: CSERIGLTARGFGETQYF. The whole variable domain, remainder taken from reference TRBV29-1 and TRBJ2-5, is SAVISQKPSRDICQRGTSLTIQCQVDSQVTMMFWYRQQPGQSLTLIATANQGSEATYESGFVIDKFPISRPNLTFSTLTVSNMSPEDSSIYLCSERIGLTARGFGETQYFGPGTRLLVL.